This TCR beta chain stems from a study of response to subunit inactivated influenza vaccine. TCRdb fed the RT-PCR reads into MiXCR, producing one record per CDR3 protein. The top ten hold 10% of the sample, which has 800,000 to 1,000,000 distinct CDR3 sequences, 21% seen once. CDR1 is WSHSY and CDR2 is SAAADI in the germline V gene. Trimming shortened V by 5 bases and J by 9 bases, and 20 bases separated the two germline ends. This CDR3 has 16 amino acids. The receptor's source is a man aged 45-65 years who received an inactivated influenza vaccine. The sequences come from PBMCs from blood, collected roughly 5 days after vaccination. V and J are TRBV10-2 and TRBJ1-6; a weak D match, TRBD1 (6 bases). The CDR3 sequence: CASSKGHGGATSPLHF. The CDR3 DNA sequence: TGCGCCAGCAGTAAGGGGCATGGGGGCGCTACTTCACCCCTCCACTTT.